This T cell receptor (beta chain) is drawn from a study of memory CD4+ T cells and cytomegalovirus serostatus. Sequencing used immunoSEQ multiplex PCR; TCRdb keeps in-frame clones, though not all of them. The profile shows about 40,000 clones, about 79% of them singletons. Single viable CD3+CD4+CD8-CD45RO+ cells were sorted as the memory CD4+ T cells. This CDR3 is built from 14 residues. Looked up from germline, CDR1 is MDHEN and CDR2 is SYDVKM. V shed 7 bases and J shed 10 bases, with 20 bases lying between them. This sequence originates from an adult in good health and CMV-seronegative. Sequencing was carried out using memory CD4+ T cells from blood. This chain joins TRBV28 and TRBJ2-1, with D perhaps matching TRBD2 (6 bases). The CDR3 region has the DNA TGTGCCAGCAAACCCACGGGAGAACACGGGGAGCAGTTCTTC. Its protein product is CASKPTGEHGEQFF.